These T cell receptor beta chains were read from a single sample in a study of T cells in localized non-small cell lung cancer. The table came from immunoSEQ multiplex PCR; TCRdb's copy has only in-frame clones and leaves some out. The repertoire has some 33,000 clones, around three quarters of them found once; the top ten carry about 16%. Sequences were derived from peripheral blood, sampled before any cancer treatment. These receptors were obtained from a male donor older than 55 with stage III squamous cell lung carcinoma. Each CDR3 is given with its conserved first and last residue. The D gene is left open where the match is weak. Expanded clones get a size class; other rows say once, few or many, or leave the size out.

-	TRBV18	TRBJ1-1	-	CASSPQGVNTEAFF	TGTGCCAGCTCACCACAGGGGGTGAACACTGAAGCTTTCTTT
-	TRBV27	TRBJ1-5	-	CASSYDRNSNQPQHF	TGTGCCAGCAGTTACGACAGGAATAGCAATCAGCCCCAGCATTTT
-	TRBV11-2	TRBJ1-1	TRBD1	CASSYDRAQTEAFF	TGTGCCAGCAGCTACGACAGGGCCCAAACTGAAGCTTTCTTT
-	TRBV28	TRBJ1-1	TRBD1	CASSLPGQGMNTEAFF	TGTGCCAGCAGTCTCCCGGGACAGGGAATGAACACTGAAGCTTTCTTT
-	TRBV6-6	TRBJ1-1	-	CASSPSDRLDTEAFF	TGTGCCAGCAGCCCCAGCGACAGACTCGACACTGAAGCTTTCTTT
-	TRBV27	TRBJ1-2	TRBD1	CASRRTGALYGYTF	TGTGCCAGTAGAAGGACAGGGGCCCTCTATGGCTACACCTTC
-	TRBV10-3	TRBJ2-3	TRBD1	CAISESVGTGGIRTDTQYF	TGTGCCATCAGTGAATCCGTCGGGACAGGGGGCATAAGGACAGATACGCAGTATTTT
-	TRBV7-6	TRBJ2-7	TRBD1	CASSLAEGQGASEQYF	TGTGCCAGCAGCTTAGCCGAGGGACAGGGGGCAAGCGAGCAGTACTTC
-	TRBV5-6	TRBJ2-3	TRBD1	CASSSTGKTDTQYF	TGTGCCAGCAGCTCGACAGGGAAGACAGATACGCAGTATTTT
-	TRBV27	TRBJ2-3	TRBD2	CASRKRETTTDTQYF	TGTGCCAGCCGGAAGCGGGAGACTACAACAGATACGCAGTATTTT
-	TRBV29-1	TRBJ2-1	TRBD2	CSVGLASTRGEQFF	TGCAGCGTTGGACTAGCGTCAACAAGGGGTGAGCAGTTCTTC
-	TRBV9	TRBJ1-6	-	CASSPGQGPNSPLHF	TGTGCCAGCAGCCCGGGACAAGGGCCCAATTCACCCCTCCACTTT
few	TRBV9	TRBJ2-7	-	CASSAGGGPPYEQYF	TGTGCCAGCAGCGCGGGTGGGGGTCCCCCCTACGAGCAGTACTTC
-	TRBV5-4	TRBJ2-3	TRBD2	CASSSRSSGGGTDTQYF	TGTGCCAGCAGCTCCAGGTCGTCGGGGGGAGGCACAGATACGCAGTATTTT
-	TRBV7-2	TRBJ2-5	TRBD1	CASSARTGQETQYF	TGTGCCAGCAGCGCACGGACAGGCCAAGAGACCCAGTACTTC
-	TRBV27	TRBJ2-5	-	CASRPTPTGQETQYF	TGTGCCAGCAGACCCACTCCGACAGGTCAAGAGACCCAGTACTTC
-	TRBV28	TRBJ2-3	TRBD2	CASTDSGIDTQYF	TGTGCCAGCACCGACAGCGGGATAGATACGCAGTATTTT
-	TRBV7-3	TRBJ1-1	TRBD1	CASSTRGGQGTEAFF	TGTGCCAGCAGCACCCGAGGGGGACAGGGCACTGAAGCTTTCTTT
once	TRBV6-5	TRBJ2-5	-	CASSYSATPLETQYF	TGTGCCAGCAGTTACTCAGCTACCCCGCTGGAGACCCAGTACTTC
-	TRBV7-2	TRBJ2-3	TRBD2	CASSLGLAEDTQYF	TGTGCCAGCAGCTTGGGACTAGCGGAAGATACGCAGTATTTT
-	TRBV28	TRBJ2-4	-	CASSLGGTQNIQYF	TGTGCCAGCAGTTTAGGGGGGACCCAAAACATTCAGTACTTC
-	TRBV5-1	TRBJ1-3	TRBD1	CASSLAGGDGNTIYF	TGCGCCAGCAGCTTGGCAGGGGGCGATGGAAACACCATATATTTT
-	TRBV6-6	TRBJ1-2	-	CASSSTAYGYTF	TGTGCCAGCAGTTCAACAGCCTATGGCTACACCTTC
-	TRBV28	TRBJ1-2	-	CASSSPDSFGYGYTF	TGTGCCAGCAGTTCCCCGGACAGCTTCGGGTATGGCTACACCTTC
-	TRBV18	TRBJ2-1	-	CASSPAGHNEQFF	TGTGCCAGCTCACCCGCAGGACACAATGAGCAGTTCTTC
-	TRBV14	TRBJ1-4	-	CASSLPTHSNEKLFF	TGTGCCAGCAGCCTACCGACACATTCTAATGAAAAACTGTTTTTT
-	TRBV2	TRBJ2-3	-	CASTGAASTDTQYF	TGTGCCAGCACAGGGGCAGCTAGCACAGATACGCAGTATTTT
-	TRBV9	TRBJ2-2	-	CASSTRTANTGELFF	TGTGCCAGCAGCACCCGGACAGCGAACACCGGGGAGCTGTTTTTT
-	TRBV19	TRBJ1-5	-	CASSQGLRRVSQHF	TGTGCCAGTAGTCAGGGATTGAGGAGGGTTTCCCAGCATTTT
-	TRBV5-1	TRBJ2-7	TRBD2	CASSLDPGLAGRQYF	TGCGCCAGCAGCTTGGACCCGGGACTAGCAGGGAGGCAGTACTTC
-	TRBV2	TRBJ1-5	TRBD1	CASSITGDQPQHF	TGTGCCAGCAGTATCACAGGGGATCAGCCCCAGCATTTT
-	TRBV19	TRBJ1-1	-	CASSPRWTEAFF	TGTGCCAGTTCTCCCCGGTGGACTGAAGCTTTCTTT
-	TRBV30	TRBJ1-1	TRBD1	CACLTGSANTEAFF	TGTGCCTGCCTGACAGGGTCCGCGAACACTGAAGCTTTCTTT
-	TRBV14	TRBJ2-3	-	CASSQVVYDTQYF	TGTGCCAGCAGCCAAGTTGTTTACGATACGCAGTATTTT
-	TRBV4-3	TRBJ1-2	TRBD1	CASSRPDRELDGYTF	TGCGCCAGCAGCCGGCCCGACAGGGAATTGGATGGCTACACCTTC
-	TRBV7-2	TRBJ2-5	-	CASRFPPQETQYF	TGTGCCAGCAGGTTTCCTCCCCAAGAGACCCAGTACTTC
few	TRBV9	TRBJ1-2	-	CASSVGLARGGYTF	TGTGCCAGCAGCGTCGGTCTGGCTCGCGGGGGCTACACCTTC
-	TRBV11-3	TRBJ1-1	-	CASSLGQDRDTEAFF	TGTGCCAGCAGCTTAGGACAGGATAGGGACACTGAAGCTTTCTTT
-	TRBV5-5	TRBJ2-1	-	CASSSQGGEQFF	TGTGCCAGCAGTTCGCAGGGAGGTGAGCAGTTCTTC
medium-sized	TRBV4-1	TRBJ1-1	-	CASSHISPSTEAFF	TGCGCCAGCAGCCATATCTCCCCGAGTACTGAAGCTTTCTTT
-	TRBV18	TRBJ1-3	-	CASSPRGQSSGNTIYF	TGTGCCAGCTCACCCCGCGGTCAAAGCTCTGGAAACACCATATATTTT
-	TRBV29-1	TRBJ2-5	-	CSVDLWGETQYF	TGCAGCGTTGATCTCTGGGGGGAGACCCAGTACTTC
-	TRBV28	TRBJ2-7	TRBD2	CASSFSSGSLAEQYF	TGTGCCAGCAGTTTCTCTAGCGGGAGCCTGGCGGAGCAGTACTTC
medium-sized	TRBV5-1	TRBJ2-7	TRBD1	CASNWDREDAEQYF	TGCGCCAGCAACTGGGACAGGGAGGATGCCGAGCAGTACTTC
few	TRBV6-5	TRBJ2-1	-	CASSASVGYEQFF	TGTGCCAGCAGCGCCTCCGTCGGCTATGAGCAGTTCTTC
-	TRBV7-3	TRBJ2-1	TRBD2	CASSLPGLAGKNEQFF	TGTGCCAGCAGTTTGCCGGGACTAGCGGGAAAAAATGAGCAGTTCTTC
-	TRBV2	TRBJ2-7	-	CASTARTSDYEQYF	TGTGCCAGCACTGCACGGACTTCCGACTACGAGCAGTACTTC
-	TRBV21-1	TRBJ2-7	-	CASSPLQGAREQYF	TGTGCCAGCAGTCCTCTACAGGGAGCAAGGGAGCAGTACTTC
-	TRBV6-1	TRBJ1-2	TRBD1	CASSGGGRGYTF	TGTGCCAGCAGTGGAGGGGGCCGGGGCTACACCTTC
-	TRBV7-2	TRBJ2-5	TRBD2	CASSLAGRGETQYF	TGTGCCAGCAGCTTAGCGGGGAGGGGTGAGACCCAGTACTTC
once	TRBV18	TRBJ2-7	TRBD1	CASSRGTATYEQYF	TGTGCCAGCTCACGGGGGACAGCGACTTACGAGCAGTACTTC
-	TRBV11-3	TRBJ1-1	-	CASSLNRDTEAFF	TGTGCCAGCAGCCTCAACCGGGACACTGAAGCTTTCTTT
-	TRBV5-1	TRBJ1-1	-	CASSLYRAGTEAFF	TGCGCCAGCAGCTTATACAGGGCGGGCACTGAAGCTTTCTTT
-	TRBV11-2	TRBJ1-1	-	CASSPDTLNTEAFF	TGTGCCAGCAGCCCGGACACTTTGAACACTGAAGCTTTCTTT
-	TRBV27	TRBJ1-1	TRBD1	CASRDRGWTEAFF	TGTGCCAGCCGGGACAGGGGATGGACTGAAGCTTTCTTT
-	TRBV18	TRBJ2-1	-	CASSPRGGDSYNEQFF	TGTGCCAGCTCGCCTCGCGGCGGGGATTCCTACAATGAGCAGTTCTTC
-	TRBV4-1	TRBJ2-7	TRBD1	CASSQEEGTGRHEQYF	TGCGCCAGCAGCCAAGAAGAGGGGACAGGGCGCCACGAGCAGTACTTC
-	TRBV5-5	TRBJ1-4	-	CASSLGTTTRGEKLFF	TGTGCCAGCAGCTTGGGAACGACAACCCGCGGGGAAAAACTGTTTTTT